This T cell receptor (beta chain) was captured in a study of blood T cell repertoires in COVID-19 (dated by TCRdb to about 2020). About the full investigation: Samples from collaborators originated in the United States, Italy and Spain and spanned both the acute and convalescent phases of COVID-19. The repertoires were released in a freely available public database meant as a resource for research on the immune response to SARS-CoV-2. The prospective study material was composed of cDNA or gDNA derived from T cells, B-cell-depleted T cells, or PBMCs. The samples were drawn from two sources: the first 160 participants of the ongoing ImmuneRACE study, and 1,000 to 1,500 subjects contributed by 6 global collaborators. Deeply sampled blood TCRbeta repertoires from subjects exposed to, actively infected with, or recovered from COVID-19 were included in the dataset. Where HLA class I and class II types were available, the types were taken from metadata supplied by the sample provider, not from assay-based typing. Nearly every sample came with metadata listing a de-identified subject ID, COVID-19 status, age in years and sex. Results the study describes overall, beyond this receptor: The quantity of clinical and demographic metadata differed by source and by participant and was supplied without curation.

Ten or more counts support this clone. Its antigen is currently not known. No base-level quality is on record; no much larger clone is a single base apart. Collaborating institutions collected whole blood in K2EDTA tubes following their own protocols. For TCRbeta analysis, collaborator samples were shipped as frozen whole blood, as isolated PBMCs, or as DNA extracted from either sample type. CDR1 and CDR2 were assigned from the germline V gene as MNHEY and SVGEGT. Including the terminal cysteine and phenylalanine, the CDR3 comprises 15 residues. The kept DNA is CDR3 alone, 45 bases in frame from the first base. V is pared back by 2 bases and J by 0 bases, with 5 bases lying between the germline termini. TCRbeta CDR3 regions were amplified from genomic DNA using the immunoSEQ Assay, a bias-controlled multiplex PCR. The study's processing was this. Within the assay, amplification of reference gene primers was used to estimate how many nucleated cells each sample contained. Sequence reads were collapsed and filtered to measure the absolute abundance of every unique TCRbeta CDR3 rearrangement. For each sample, productive Simpson clonality was calculated as the square root of Simpson's diversity index over productive rearrangements. TCRdb holds this immuneACCESS table with in-frame rearrangements only. Some clones are missing; in checked studies, unresolved V genes explain under half, and the rest has no known cause. V and J calls and clone size are those listed in that table; D and trimming were worked out from the DNA. This sample is represented by about 190,000 clones; roughly four fifths of them were singletons. About 6.5% of the sample lies in the top ten.

The TCR sequence derives from a woman in her thirties or forties with acute or convalescent COVID-19. Recombination linked TRBV6-2 or TRBV6-3 to TRBJ2-6; no D gene can be assigned with confidence. The sequenced sample was peripheral blood. CDR3 region: CASSYAASGANVLTF. The nucleotide sequence reads TGTGCCAGCAGTTACGCGGCCTCTGGGGCCAACGTCCTGACTTTC.